Listed below are T cell receptor beta chains from one sample, sequenced in a study of blood T cell repertoires in COVID-19. Here immunoSEQ multiplex PCR was the method, and the copy in TCRdb shows in-frame clones only, minus some. In the table there are a few hundred thousand clones, nearly 90% of which are singletons. The specimen sequenced was PBMCs or T cells enriched from blood (not recorded which). The receptors shown here come from a woman in her 30s who had recovered from COVID-19. Both conserved end residues are part of each CDR3. Fields, in order: D gene, J gene, V gene, CDR3 protein. D genes are given only for firm matches.

TRBD2 TRBJ2-1 TRBV2 CASNLGHIAGVGDNEQFF
NA TRBJ2-2 TRBV3-1/TRBV3-2 CASSQDQVGGELFF
TRBD2 TRBJ2-3 TRBV19 CASSGLAGGLDTQYF
NA TRBJ1-6 TRBV7-8 CASSLRTRVSDSPLHF
NA TRBJ1-2 TRBV5-1 CASSLGAAARGYTF
NA TRBJ2-7 TRBV5-1 CASSTGTASSYEQYF
TRBD1 TRBJ1-2 TRBV5-1 CASSPGTGSLGYTF
NA TRBJ1-5 TRBV15 CATQRQGSPGDLYSNQPQHF
NA TRBJ2-1 TRBV29-1 CSVGTARNEQFF
TRBD1 TRBJ2-2 TRBV6-1 CASSVRTGTNTGELFF
TRBD1 TRBJ1-5 TRBV12-5 CARDYPGQGFCNQPQHF
TRBD2 TRBJ2-3 TRBV5-1 CASSVDSGGAGDTQYF
NA TRBJ2-3 TRBV7-2 CASSPKGGGLGDTQYF
TRBD1 TRBJ1-5 TRBV9 CASSVWDRANQPQHF